Reported below is one T cell receptor (beta chain). This table comes from immunoSEQ multiplex PCR, and its TCRdb copy is limited to in-frame clones, with some not included. The table records around 140,000 clones, around 81% of them present only once. The source of the sample is a study of cytotoxic CD8 clonotypes in ibrutinib-treated CLL. Germline CDR1 is SGHDT and CDR2 is YYEEEE. V shed 4 bases, J shed 4 bases, and the junction held 4 bases outside the gene matches. CDR3 length: 14 amino acids. The receptor comes from a human donor with chronic lymphocytic leukemia. The V gene is TRBV5-6, the J gene TRBJ2-2; 7 positions match TRBD1. The source material was PBMCs, sampled after 36 months of ibrutinib treatment. The CDR3 loop reads CASSPTGLTGELFF. In nucleotides, the CDR3 is TGTGCCAGCAGCCCGACAGGGCTCACCGGGGAGCTGTTTTTT. The full variable domain, with the rest looked up from reference TRBV5-6 and TRBJ2-2, is DAGVTQSPTHLIKTRGQQVTLRCSPKSGHDTVSWYQQALGQGPQFIFQYYEEEERQRGNFPDRFSGHQFPNYSSELNVNALLLGDSALYLCASSPTGLTGELFFGEGSRLTVL.